The clone carrying this TCR beta chain was seen many times. Trimming took off 5 bases at V and 6 bases at J, with 19 bases between the two ends. Germline V gives CDR1 MNHNY, CDR2 SVGAGI (reference sequence). CDR3 length: 16 amino acids. Sample time point: longitudinal time-point 3. This specimen comes from a study of neurological immune-mediated disorders. As for the cDNA, it was generated by 5'RACE with 10-nucleotide random UMIs. TCRdb re-called the 5' RACE reads through MiXCR, storing one row per CDR3 protein. The data show roughly 48,000 distinct CDR3 sequences, with 10% to 15% seen just once and 9% held by the top ten.

Sequences were obtained from PBMCs. The genes are TRBV6-6 and TRBJ2-2; D is possibly TRBD1 (6 bases). The clonotype was recovered from a male donor with HTLV-1-associated myelopathy (HAM/TSP). CDR3 sequence: CASSPKTGPRPGELFF. The CDR3 region has the DNA TGTGCCAGCAGTCCGAAGACAGGTCCTAGGCCCGGGGAGCTGTTTTTT.